The 11 T cell receptor beta chains given below trace back to one sample, sequenced in a study of OX40 agonist ivuxolimab in advanced cancers. Sequenced by immunoSEQ multiplex PCR; TCRdb stores in-frame clones only, minus some. The data show around 43,000 clones, 89% seen once. The sequencing used CD4+ or CD8+ T cells sorted from blood, collected in a trial of the OX40 agonist ivuxolimab. The origin of the receptors is an adult with an advanced solid tumor such as melanoma, head and neck, liver or kidney cancer.

This sequence joins TRBV19 and TRBJ2-1, with D perhaps TRBD2 (5 bases). From germline, CDR1 is LNHDA and CDR2 SQIVND (reference sequence). Deletions cut 3 bases from V and 7 bases from J, with 16 bases between. The CDR3 runs 15 residues. The chain's CDR3 is CASSMRRAGWNEQFF. CDR3 bases: TGTGCCAGTAGTATGAGGCGGGCAGGATGGAATGAGCAGTTCTTC.

This clone appeared a single time. The J gene is TRBJ1-2, the V gene TRBV28; D perhaps matches TRBD1 (6 bases). Germline lookup yields CDR1 MDHEN and CDR2 SYDVKM. Trimming shortened V by 1 base and J by 7 bases, and 10 bases separated the two germline ends. This CDR3 region has 13 residues. The CDR3 DNA sequence: TGTGCCAGCAGTTTATTGCAGGGGCTTGGCTACACCTTC. Translated, it gives CASSLLQGLGYTF.

V usage is TRBV19 and J usage is TRBJ1-2; D unresolved. The germline V and J ends were trimmed by 0 bases and 6 bases, with 17 bases remaining between them. CDR3 size: 16 residues. The V gene's germline CDR1 is LNHDA and CDR2 SQIVND (reference sequence). The CDR3: CASSIDLEGRPHGYTF. Written as DNA, the CDR3 is TGTGCCAGTAGTATAGATCTAGAGGGTAGGCCTCATGGCTACACCTTC.

V gene TRBV4-1 combines with J gene TRBJ2-7, with D possibly TRBD1 on 5 matching bases. CDR1 MGHRA and CDR2 YSYEKL come from the germline V gene. The CDR3 has 13 amino acids. Trimming removed 6 bases from V and 2 bases from J, with 11 bases in between. This CDR3 is CASSFDRAYEQYF. Here the CDR3 DNA reads TGCGCCAGCAGTTTTGACAGAGCCTACGAGCAGTACTTC.

V is TRBV7-6 and J is TRBJ2-1; 7 bases map to TRBD1. The CDR3 loop spans 15 amino acids. Germline V CDR1 and CDR2: SGHVS, FNYEAQ. V shed 1 base, J shed 6 bases, and the junction held 6 bases outside the gene matches. The CDR3 DNA follows: TGTGCCAGCAGCTTAGTCGCAGGGGGTTCCAATGAGCAGTTCTTC. Its translation: CASSLVAGGSNEQFF.

The chain is built from TRBV7-8 and TRBJ1-2; 8 bases fit TRBD1. This CDR3 region has 13 residues. CDR1 and CDR2 (germline): SGHVS, FQNEAQ. V gave up 3 bases and J gave up 4 bases; unmatched junction bases: 1. Here the CDR3 DNA reads TGTGCCAGCAGCTTCCAGGGGGCCTATGGCTACACCTTC. Encoded protein: CASSFQGAYGYTF.

The gene calls are TRBV27 and TRBJ2-5, with 9 positions matching TRBD2. Germline values: CDR1 MNHEY, CDR2 SMNVEV (reference sequence). The V gene end was trimmed by 5 bases and the J gene end by 3 bases; junction bases not matched to a gene: 4. The CDR3 runs 14 residues. CDR3 sequence (DNA): TGTGCCAGCAGTCGCCTAGCGGGGAAAGAGACCCAGTACTTC. Translating it yields CASSRLAGKETQYF.

The rearrangement joins TRBV6-1 to TRBJ2-3, with unresolved D. CDR3 length equals 14 residues. V lost 5 bases to trimming and J lost 4 bases, with 13 bases between them. Germline V gene sequence: CDR1 MNHNS, CDR2 SASEGT. CDR3 sequence (DNA): TGTGCCAGCAGTCGGAGCCACGACGCAGATACGCAGTATTTT. Its translation: CASSRSHDADTQYF.

The J gene is TRBJ1-5, the V gene TRBV9; D is unresolved. Germline loops: CDR1 SGDLS, CDR2 YYNGEE. This CDR3 is built from 14 residues. V lost 0 bases and J lost 4, with 8 bases in between. The CDR3 DNA reads as TGTGCCAGCAGCGTAGAACCGGAAAATCAGCCCCAGCATTTT. It yields the protein CASSVEPENQPQHF.

V usage is TRBV9 and J usage is TRBJ2-1, with 10 nucleotides matching TRBD2. Trimming cost V 0 bases and J 0 bases; bases outside gene matches: 6. CDR3 length equals 18 residues. Germline assignment: CDR1 SGDLS and CDR2 YYNGEE. The CDR3 reads CASSVDLAGASSYNEQFF. For the CDR3, the DNA is TGTGCCAGCAGCGTAGATCTAGCGGGGGCCAGCTCCTACAATGAGCAGTTCTTC.

The rearrangement uses TRBV5-6 and TRBJ1-2; no firm D call. This CDR3 is 14 amino acids long. V shed 0 bases and J shed 4 bases, with 10 bases lying between them. Per the germline V gene, CDR1 is SGHDT and CDR2 is YYEEEE. The CDR3 nucleotides read TGTGCCAGCAGCTTGGGTAGGGTTATCTATGGCTACACCTTC. Encoded protein: CASSLGRVIYGYTF.